These T cell receptor beta chains were read from a single sample in a study of T cell responses to AZD1222 COVID-19 vaccine. Here immunoSEQ multiplex PCR was the method, and the copy in TCRdb shows in-frame clones only, minus some. The sample records about 160,000 clones, 90% being singletons. Source: peripheral blood, taken on day 0 of AZD1222 vaccination. The receptors derive from an adult in good health. CDR3s include the opening cysteine and the closing phenylalanine or tryptophan. A D gene is named only where the DNA matches it firmly. Clone size is not always given. Where it is, it says once, few, many or a class for expanded clones.

D	size	J	V	DNA	CDR3
TRBD1	NA	TRBJ2-2	TRBV6-5	TGTGCCAGCAGTTGGGACAGGGGAAGATCCGGGGAGCTGTTTTTT	CASSWDRGRSGELFF
NA	NA	TRBJ1-3	TRBV12-3/TRBV12-4	TGTGCCAGTGAGGGACAACTGAGGGACACCATATATTTT	CASEGQLRDTIYF
NA	NA	TRBJ1-1	TRBV29-1	TGCAGCGTTGGGATGCTCCTGAACACTGAAGCTTTCTTT	CSVGMLLNTEAFF
NA	NA	TRBJ1-4	TRBV29-1	TGCAGCGCTGTTGGTCAGTTTAATGAAAAACTGTTTTTT	CSAVGQFNEKLFF
NA	NA	TRBJ2-3	TRBV12-3/TRBV12-4	TGTGCCAGCAGCCCTGCCCTTAGAGATACGCAGTATTTT	CASSPALRDTQYF
NA	few	TRBJ2-5	TRBV7-2	TGTGCCAGCAGCTTAGAACTGGGGGTCTGGGAGACCCAGTACTTC	CASSLELGVWETQYF
NA	NA	TRBJ1-5	TRBV7-9	TGTGCCAGCAGCTTTTACAATCAGCCCCAGCATTTT	CASSFYNQPQHF
NA	NA	TRBJ2-7	TRBV15	TGTGCCACCAGCAGGGGGTCGCGTAGCTACGAGCAGTACTTC	CATSRGSRSYEQYF
NA	NA	TRBJ1-1	TRBV18	TGTGCCAGCTCACCATCGAAGAACACTGAAGCTTTCTTT	CASSPSKNTEAFF
NA	NA	TRBJ2-5	TRBV6-5	TGTGCCAGCAGTTACGGTGGGAAGGGAGAGGAGACCCAGTACTTC	CASSYGGKGEETQYF
NA	NA	TRBJ2-3	TRBV29-1	TGCAGCGTTGAAAAACTGGACGGAGATACGCAGTATTTT	CSVEKLDGDTQYF
NA	NA	TRBJ1-4	TRBV9	TGTGCCAGCAGCGTAGACGGACTGACTAATGAAAAACTGTTTTTT	CASSVDGLTNEKLFF
NA	NA	TRBJ1-1	TRBV9	TGTGCCAGCAGCGTACAGTTCGGGGGATGGACTGAAGCTTTCTTT	CASSVQFGGWTEAFF
TRBD1	NA	TRBJ2-1	TRBV5-1	TGCGCCAGCAGCTTGGCCTCGGACAGGGGAGGTGAGCAGTTCTTC	CASSLASDRGGEQFF
NA	NA	TRBJ1-1	TRBV19	TGTGCCAGTAGTATAGACGGGGGTCTGGACACTGAAGCTTTCTTT	CASSIDGGLDTEAFF
TRBD2	once	TRBJ2-7	TRBV29-1	TGCAGCGTTAGCCCCGTAGCGGGGGGGAAAGAGCAGTACTTC	CSVSPVAGGKEQYF
TRBD1	NA	TRBJ2-2	TRBV5-5	TGTGCCAGCAGTTCCGGGACAGCGTTGAACACCGGGGAGCTGTTTTTT	CASSSGTALNTGELFF
NA	NA	TRBJ2-1	TRBV7-2	TGTGCCAGCAGCTTAAGTAACCGAGGTGAGCAGTTCTTC	CASSLSNRGEQFF
NA	NA	TRBJ1-1	TRBV5-1	TGCGCCAGCAGCTCGCACGACAGAACTGAAGCTTTCTTT	CASSSHDRTEAFF
NA	NA	TRBJ1-5	TRBV10-3	TGTGCCATCAGTGGGGACCAGGGGAAGCCCCAGCATTTT	CAISGDQGKPQHF
NA	NA	TRBJ1-4	TRBV7-9	TGTGCCAGCAGCCATGCAACTAATGAAAAACTGTTTTTT	CASSHATNEKLFF
TRBD1	NA	TRBJ2-7	TRBV6-5	TGTGCCAGCAGCCTTGGACAGGGTGGAGAGCAGTACTTC	CASSLGQGGEQYF
NA	NA	TRBJ2-5	TRBV18	TGTGCCAGCTCACCACCTCATGGGGAGACCCAGTACTTC	CASSPPHGETQYF
NA	NA	TRBJ1-1	TRBV2	TGTGCCACCCAGGTAATGAACACTGAAGCTTTCTTT	CATQVMNTEAFF
NA	NA	TRBJ1-1	TRBV28	TGTGCCAGCAGTTCTCCGCCCACAGGGCGCCGTGAAGCTTTCTTT	CASSSPPTGRREAFF
TRBD1	NA	TRBJ1-1	TRBV7-3	TGTGCCAGCAGCCTAGGGGGCGTCGGCACTGAAGCTTTCTTT	CASSLGGVGTEAFF
TRBD1	NA	TRBJ1-2	TRBV4-1	TGCGCCAGCAGCCTGTGGACAGGAGGTAGTGGCTACACCTTC	CASSLWTGGSGYTF
NA	NA	TRBJ1-2	TRBV27	TGTGCCAGCCGACCCACCGTATATAACTATGGCTACACCTTC	CASRPTVYNYGYTF
NA	once	TRBJ1-2	TRBV2	TGTGCCAGCAGTGGGCAGGTCTTAGGCTACACCTTC	CASSGQVLGYTF
NA	NA	TRBJ1-2	TRBV7-9	TGTGCCAGCAGCGGAGGGACTGAGGGACGGGGCTACACCTTC	CASSGGTEGRGYTF
NA	few	TRBJ1-6	TRBV3-1/TRBV3-2	TGTGCCAGCAGCGGGGAGATTTTTAATTCACCCCTCCACTTT	CASSGEIFNSPLHF
NA	NA	TRBJ2-2	TRBV10-1	TGCGCCAGCAGTGAGGGGGCAAACACCGGGGAGCTGTTTTTT	CASSEGANTGELFF
TRBD1	NA	TRBJ1-1	TRBV30	TGTGCCTGGTGGTGGGGCTGGGGACAGAAGGTGGGGTACACTGAAGCTTTCTTT	CAWWWGWGQKVGYTEAFF
NA	NA	TRBJ1-2	TRBV19	TGTGCCAGTAGTATCGATCAGGTAACCTACTATGGCTACACCTTC	CASSIDQVTYYGYTF
NA	NA	TRBJ2-7	TRBV27	TGTGCCAGCAGCCGAGGGACGGTCGCCCCCGAGCAGTACTTC	CASSRGTVAPEQYF
NA	NA	TRBJ2-7	TRBV11-3	TGTGCCAGCAGCTTACACTATAGCTCCTACGAGCAGTACTTC	CASSLHYSSYEQYF
NA	NA	TRBJ1-3	TRBV5-1	TGCGCCAGCAGCGCCGGTTACTCTGGAAACACCATATATTTT	CASSAGYSGNTIYF
TRBD1	NA	TRBJ1-2	TRBV18	TGTGCCAGCTCACCTCTTGACAGGGCCGGCTACACCTTC	CASSPLDRAGYTF
NA	NA	TRBJ2-7	TRBV6-5	TGTGCCAGCAGCCGGGACGGCTACGAGCAGTACTTC	CASSRDGYEQYF
NA	NA	TRBJ1-6	TRBV6-5	TGTGCCAGCAGTTTCGGAGTCATAAGAGATTCACCCCTCCACTTT	CASSFGVIRDSPLHF
TRBD2	NA	TRBJ2-7	TRBV4-2	TGTGCCAGCAGCCAAGGGCCGGACGGGGGGGCCTACGAGCAGTACTTC	CASSQGPDGGAYEQYF
NA	NA	TRBJ1-2	TRBV24-1	TGTGCCACCAGTGATCCATCCTTGGAGGGGTATGGCTACACCTTC	CATSDPSLEGYGYTF
NA	NA	TRBJ1-1	TRBV6-2/TRBV6-3	TGTGCCAGCAGTTCCCTCTTAGAGAACACTGAAGCTTTCTTT	CASSSLLENTEAFF
TRBD1	NA	TRBJ1-5	TRBV19	TGTGCCAGTAGGCGGGACAGGGCTTTTGAGCCCCAGCATTTT	CASRRDRAFEPQHF
NA	NA	TRBJ1-1	TRBV11-3	TGTGCCAGCAGCTTCCAGGTGAACACTGAAGCTTTCTTT	CASSFQVNTEAFF
TRBD1	NA	TRBJ1-4	TRBV7-9	TGTGCCAGCAGCCGGACAGGGGCTAATGAAAAACTGTTTTTT	CASSRTGANEKLFF
NA	NA	TRBJ1-2	TRBV5-4	TGTGCCAGCAGCCTCCCAGGGCAGGGACACTATGGCTACACCTTC	CASSLPGQGHYGYTF
TRBD1	NA	TRBJ1-3	TRBV11-2	TGTGCCAGCAGCCCAGGGGGATTATTTTTTGGAAACACCATATATTTT	CASSPGGLFFGNTIYF
NA	once	TRBJ1-1	TRBV7-8	TGTGCCAGCAGCTTGCACGGGCTGAACACTGAAGCTTTCTTT	CASSLHGLNTEAFF
TRBD1	NA	TRBJ2-1	TRBV27	TGTGCCAGCAGTTCCCGGACAGGGGGCTTTGAGCAGTTCTTC	CASSSRTGGFEQFF
TRBD1	NA	TRBJ1-2	TRBV18	TGTGCCAGCTCACTAACCCCAGGGGGCGCGGACGGCTACACCTTC	CASSLTPGGADGYTF